The source of this T cell receptor beta chain is a study of cytotoxic CD8 clonotypes in ibrutinib-treated CLL. For the study at large: Results showed some 25 partial and 2 complete responses; following median around 73 months, around 15 remained remitted, about twelve advanced.

The repertoire was sequenced with immunoSEQ multiplex PCR; TCRdb's copy has only in-frame clones and lacks some. Of about 14,000 clones in the sample, 55% to 75% were seen once. With respect to this clone: Its target is unknown.

Between the trimmed V and J ends, which lost 6 bases and 4 bases, there was a span of 9 bases. In germline, CDR1 is MDHEN, CDR2 SYDVKM. The CDR3 loop spans 12 amino acids. Overall study findings and caveats: Progressing patients had sampling times that differed from those of sustained-remission patients. Researchers report that baseline clonality outpaced age-matched healthy donors and tracked circulating CD8+ T-cell counts.

The V and J genes are TRBV28 and TRBJ1-2; D possibly corresponds to TRBD1 (5 bases). Sample: PBMCs, taken before ibrutinib treatment. The receptor comes from a human donor with chronic lymphocytic leukemia. CDR3 sequence (DNA): TGTGCCAGCAGGGGACTGTTCTATGGCTACACCTTC. Amino acids: CASRGLFYGYTF.